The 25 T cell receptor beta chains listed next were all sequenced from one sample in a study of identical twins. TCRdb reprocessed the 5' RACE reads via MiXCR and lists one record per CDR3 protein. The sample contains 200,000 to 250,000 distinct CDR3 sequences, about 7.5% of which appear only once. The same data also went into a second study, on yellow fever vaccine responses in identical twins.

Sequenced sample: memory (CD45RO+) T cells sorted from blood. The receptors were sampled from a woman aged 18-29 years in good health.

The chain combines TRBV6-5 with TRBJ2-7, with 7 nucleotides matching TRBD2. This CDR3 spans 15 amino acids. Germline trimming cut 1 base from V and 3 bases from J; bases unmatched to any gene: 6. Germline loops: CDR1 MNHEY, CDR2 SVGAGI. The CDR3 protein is CASSYLASGNYEQYF. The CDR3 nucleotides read TGTGCCAGCAGTTACTTGGCTAGCGGTAACTACGAGCAGTACTTC.

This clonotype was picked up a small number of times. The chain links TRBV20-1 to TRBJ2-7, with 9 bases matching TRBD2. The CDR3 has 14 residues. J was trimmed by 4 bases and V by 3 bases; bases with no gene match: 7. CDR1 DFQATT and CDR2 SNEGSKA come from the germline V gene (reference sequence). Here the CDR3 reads CSARSGGSWYEQYF. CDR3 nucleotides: TGCAGTGCTAGGAGCGGGGGGAGTTGGTACGAGCAGTACTTC.

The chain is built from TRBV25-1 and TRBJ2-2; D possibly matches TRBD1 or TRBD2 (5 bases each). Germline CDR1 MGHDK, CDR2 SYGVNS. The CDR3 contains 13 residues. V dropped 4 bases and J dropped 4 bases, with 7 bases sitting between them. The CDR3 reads CASSGGATGELFF. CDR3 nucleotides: TGTGCCAGCAGTGGAGGGGCCACCGGGGAGCTGTTTTTT.

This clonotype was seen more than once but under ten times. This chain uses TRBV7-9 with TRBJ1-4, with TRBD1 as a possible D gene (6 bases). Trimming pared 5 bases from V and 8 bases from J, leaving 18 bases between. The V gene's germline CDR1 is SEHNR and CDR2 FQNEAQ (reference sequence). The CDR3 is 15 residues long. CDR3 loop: CASSPDLGHLEKLFF. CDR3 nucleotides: TGTGCCAGCAGCCCCGACCTGGGACATCTCGAAAAACTGTTTTTT. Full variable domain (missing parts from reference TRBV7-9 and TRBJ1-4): DTGVSQNPRHKITKRGQNVTFRCDPISEHNRLYWYRQTLGQGPEFLTYFQNEAQLEKSRLLSDRFSAERPKGSFSTLEIQRTEQGDSAMYLCASSPDLGHLEKLFFGSGTQLSVL.

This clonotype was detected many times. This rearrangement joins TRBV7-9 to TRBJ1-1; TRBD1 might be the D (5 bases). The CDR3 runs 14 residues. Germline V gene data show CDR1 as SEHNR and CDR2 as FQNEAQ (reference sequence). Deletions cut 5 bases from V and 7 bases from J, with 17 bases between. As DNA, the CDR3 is TGTGCCAGCAGCCATTTACGACGGGGCAATGAAGCTTTCTTT. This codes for CASSHLRRGNEAFF.

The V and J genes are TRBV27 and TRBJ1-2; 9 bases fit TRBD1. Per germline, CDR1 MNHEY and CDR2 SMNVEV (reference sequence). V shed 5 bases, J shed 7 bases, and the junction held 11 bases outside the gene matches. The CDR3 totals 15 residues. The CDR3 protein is CASSPSGGQGSGYTF. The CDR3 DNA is TGTGCCAGCAGTCCATCCGGGGGACAGGGAAGTGGCTACACCTTC.

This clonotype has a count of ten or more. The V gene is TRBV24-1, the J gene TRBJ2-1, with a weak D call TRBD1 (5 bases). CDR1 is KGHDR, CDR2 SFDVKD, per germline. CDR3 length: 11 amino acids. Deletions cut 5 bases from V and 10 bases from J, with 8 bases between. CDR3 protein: CATSAPGEQFF. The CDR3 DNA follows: TGTGCCACCAGTGCCCCAGGGGAGCAGTTCTTC.

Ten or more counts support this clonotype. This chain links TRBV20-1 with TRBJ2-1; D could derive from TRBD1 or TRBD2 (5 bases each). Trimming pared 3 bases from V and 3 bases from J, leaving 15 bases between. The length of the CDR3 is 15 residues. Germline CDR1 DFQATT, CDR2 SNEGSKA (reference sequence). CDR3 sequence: CSARGVPVDYNEQFF. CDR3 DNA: TGCAGTGCTAGGGGGGTCCCGGTGGACTACAATGAGCAGTTCTTC.

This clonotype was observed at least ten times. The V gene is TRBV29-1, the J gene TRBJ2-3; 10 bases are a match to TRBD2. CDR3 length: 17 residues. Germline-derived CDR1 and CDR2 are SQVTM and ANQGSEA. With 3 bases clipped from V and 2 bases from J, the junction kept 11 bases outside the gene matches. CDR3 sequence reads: CSVEGSKRGGTTDTQYF. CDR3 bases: TGCAGCGTTGAGGGGTCTAAGCGGGGGGGAACCACAGATACGCAGTATTTT.

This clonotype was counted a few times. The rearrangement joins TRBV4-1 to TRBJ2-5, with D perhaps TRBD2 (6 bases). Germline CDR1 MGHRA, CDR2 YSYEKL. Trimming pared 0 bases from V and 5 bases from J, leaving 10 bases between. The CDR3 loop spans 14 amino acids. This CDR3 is CASSQEGLRETQYF. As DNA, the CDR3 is TGCGCCAGCAGCCAAGAGGGACTGAGGGAGACCCAGTACTTC.

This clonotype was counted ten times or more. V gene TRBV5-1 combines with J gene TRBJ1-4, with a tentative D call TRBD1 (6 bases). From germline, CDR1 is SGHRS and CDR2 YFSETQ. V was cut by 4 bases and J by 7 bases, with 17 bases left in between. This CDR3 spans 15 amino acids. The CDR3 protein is CASSPPAGAGEKLFF. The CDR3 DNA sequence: TGCGCCAGCAGCCCACCCGCGGGGGCTGGTGAAAAACTGTTTTTT.

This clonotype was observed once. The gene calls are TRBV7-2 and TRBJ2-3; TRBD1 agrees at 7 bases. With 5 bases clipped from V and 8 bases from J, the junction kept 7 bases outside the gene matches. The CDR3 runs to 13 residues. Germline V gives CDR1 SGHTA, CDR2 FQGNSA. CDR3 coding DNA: TGTGCCAGCAGCCGGGACAGTCTCGGTACGCAGTATTTT. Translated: CASSRDSLGTQYF.

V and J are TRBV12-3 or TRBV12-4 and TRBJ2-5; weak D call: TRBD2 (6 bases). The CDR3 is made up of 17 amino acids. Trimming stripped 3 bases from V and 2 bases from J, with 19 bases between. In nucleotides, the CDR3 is TGTGCCAGCAGTTTCGGTACTCTAGCGAAAATTCAAGAGACCCAGTACTTC. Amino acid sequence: CASSFGTLAKIQETQYF.

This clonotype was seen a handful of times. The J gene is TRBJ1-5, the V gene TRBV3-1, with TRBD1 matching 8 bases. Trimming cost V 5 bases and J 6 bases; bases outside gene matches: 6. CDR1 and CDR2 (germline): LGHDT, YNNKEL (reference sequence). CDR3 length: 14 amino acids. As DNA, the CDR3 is TGTGCCAGCAGCAACGGACAGGGCGGTCAGCCCCAGCATTTT. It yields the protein CASSNGQGGQPQHF.

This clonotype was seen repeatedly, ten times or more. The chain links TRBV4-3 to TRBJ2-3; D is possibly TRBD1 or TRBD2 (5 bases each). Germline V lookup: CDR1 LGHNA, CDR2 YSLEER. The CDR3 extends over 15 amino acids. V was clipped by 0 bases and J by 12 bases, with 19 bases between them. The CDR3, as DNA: TGCGCCAGCAGCCAAGACCGGGACCCGGGTAGTTCTCAGTATTTT. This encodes CASSQDRDPGSSQYF.

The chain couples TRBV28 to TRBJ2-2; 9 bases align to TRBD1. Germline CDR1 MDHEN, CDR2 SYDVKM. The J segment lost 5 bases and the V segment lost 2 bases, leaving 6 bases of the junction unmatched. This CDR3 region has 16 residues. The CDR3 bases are TGTGCCAGCAGTTTAATTGTGACAGGGGGTACCGGGGAGCTGTTTTTT. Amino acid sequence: CASSLIVTGGTGELFF.

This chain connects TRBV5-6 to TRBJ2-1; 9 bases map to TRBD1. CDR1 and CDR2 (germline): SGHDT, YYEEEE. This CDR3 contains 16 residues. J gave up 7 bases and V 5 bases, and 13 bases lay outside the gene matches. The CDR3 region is CASSSGTGTTKNEQFF. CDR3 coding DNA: TGTGCCAGCAGTTCCGGGACAGGGACGACCAAGAATGAGCAGTTCTTC.

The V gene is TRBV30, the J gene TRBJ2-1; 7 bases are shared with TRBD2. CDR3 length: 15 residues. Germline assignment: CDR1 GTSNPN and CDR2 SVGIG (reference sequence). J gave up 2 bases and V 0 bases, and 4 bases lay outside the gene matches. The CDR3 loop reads CAWSVGTTTYNEQFF. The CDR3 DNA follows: TGTGCCTGGAGTGTCGGGACTACCACCTACAATGAGCAGTTCTTC. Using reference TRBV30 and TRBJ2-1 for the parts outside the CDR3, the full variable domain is SQTIHQWPATLVQPVGSPLSLECTVEGTSNPNLYWYRQAAGRGLQLLFYSVGIGQISSEVPQNLSASRPQDRQFILSSKKLLLSDSGFYLCAWSVGTTTYNEQFFGPGTRLTVL.

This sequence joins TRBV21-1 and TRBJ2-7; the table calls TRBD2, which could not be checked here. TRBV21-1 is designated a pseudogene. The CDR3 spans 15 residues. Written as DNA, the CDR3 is TGTGCCAGCAGCCTCCCGGGGACTAGCGAATACGAGCAGTACTTC. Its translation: CASSLPGTSEYEQYF.

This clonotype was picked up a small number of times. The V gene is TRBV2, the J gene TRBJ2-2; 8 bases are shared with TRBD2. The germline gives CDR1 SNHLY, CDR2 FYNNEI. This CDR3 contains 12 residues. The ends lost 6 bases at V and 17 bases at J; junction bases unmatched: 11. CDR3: CASRVAGPSTFF. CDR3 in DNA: TGTGCCAGCAGAGTAGCGGGACCGTCTACTTTTTTT.

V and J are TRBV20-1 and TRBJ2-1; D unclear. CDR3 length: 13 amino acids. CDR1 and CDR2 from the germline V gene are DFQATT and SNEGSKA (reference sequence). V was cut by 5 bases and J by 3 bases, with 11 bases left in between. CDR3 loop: CSAYKSLYNEQFF. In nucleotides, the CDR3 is TGCAGTGCTTACAAGAGCCTCTACAATGAGCAGTTCTTC.

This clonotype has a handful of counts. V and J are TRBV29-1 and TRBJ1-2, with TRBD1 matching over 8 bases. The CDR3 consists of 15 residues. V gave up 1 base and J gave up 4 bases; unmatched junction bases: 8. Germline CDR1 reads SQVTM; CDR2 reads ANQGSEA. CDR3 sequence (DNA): TGCAGCGTTGAAGCGTCAGGACAGGGCAGCTATGGCTACACCTTC. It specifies CSVEASGQGSYGYTF.

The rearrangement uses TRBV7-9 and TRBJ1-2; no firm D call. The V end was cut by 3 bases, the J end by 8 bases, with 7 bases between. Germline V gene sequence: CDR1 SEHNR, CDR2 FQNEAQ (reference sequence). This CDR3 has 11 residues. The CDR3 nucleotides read TGTGCCAGCAGCTTCGTGTGGGGCTACACCTTC. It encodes CASSFVWGYTF.

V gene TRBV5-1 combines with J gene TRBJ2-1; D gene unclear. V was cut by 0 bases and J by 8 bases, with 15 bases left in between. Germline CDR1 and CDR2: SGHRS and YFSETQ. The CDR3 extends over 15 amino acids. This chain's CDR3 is CASSLAGPPIHEQFF. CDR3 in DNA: TGCGCCAGCAGCTTGGCCGGGCCTCCAATCCATGAGCAGTTCTTC. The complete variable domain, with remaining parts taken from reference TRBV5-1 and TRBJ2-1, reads KAGVTQTPRYLIKTRGQQVTLSCSPISGHRSVSWYQQTPGQGLQFLFEYFSETQRNKGNFPGRFSGRQFSNSRSEMNVSTLELGDSALYLCASSLAGPPIHEQFFGPGTRLTVL.

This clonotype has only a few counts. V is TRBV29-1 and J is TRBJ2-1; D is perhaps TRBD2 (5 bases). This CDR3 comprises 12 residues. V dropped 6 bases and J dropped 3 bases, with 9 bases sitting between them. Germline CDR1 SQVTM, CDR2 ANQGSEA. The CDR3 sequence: CSVGDNYNEQFF. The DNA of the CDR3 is TGCAGCGTGGGAGACAACTACAATGAGCAGTTCTTC.